These 16 T cell receptor beta chains were all obtained from the same sample, sequenced in a study of Ad26.COV2.S vaccination and SARS-CoV-2 variants. The treatment denotes: around 19 received Ad26.COV2.S at low or high dose, single or two shots; about 5 received placebo; per-sample allocation not given. Sampling took place 63 days after the first vaccine or placebo injection. Repertoires were generated with immunoSEQ multiplex PCR, while TCRdb's copy carries only in-frame clones and drops some. The sample consists of hundreds of thousands of clones, around 84% of them appearing once. Sequenced here: peripheral blood, sampled in a trial of Ad26.COV2.S vaccine versus placebo. The receptors derive from a person between 18 and 60 years old who received the Ad26.COV2.S COVID-19 vaccine or a placebo.

In this sample, this clone turned up a few times. The chain recombines TRBV5-1 with TRBJ2-5; possibly TRBD1 or TRBD2 for D (6 bases each). V was pared by 4 bases and J by 3 bases, with 16 bases between. The CDR3 runs 15 residues. Germline loops: CDR1 SGHRS, CDR2 YFSETQ. The chain's CDR3 is CASSPGAGREETQYF. DNA of the CDR3: TGCGCCAGCAGCCCGGGGGCGGGCAGGGAAGAGACCCAGTACTTC.

V and J are TRBV4-3 and TRBJ2-5; either TRBD1 or TRBD2 may fit D (5 bases each). Germline V lookup: CDR1 LGHNA, CDR2 YSLEER. There are 21 residues in the CDR3. V lost 4 bases to trimming and J lost 3 bases, with 33 bases between them. CDR3: CASSPCRTQGGAPGSKETQYF. DNA of the CDR3: TGCGCCAGCAGCCCCTGTCGGACCCAGGGTGGGGCCCCGGGGTCTAAAGAGACCCAGTACTTC.

V gene TRBV5-4 combines with J gene TRBJ1-2, with a tentative D call TRBD1 (6 bases). Germline V lookup: CDR1 SGHNT, CDR2 YYREEE (reference sequence). The V and J ends lost 3 bases and 4 bases respectively, with 16 bases between them. The CDR3 runs to 15 residues. The CDR3 is CASSSKDRGGYGYTF. The CDR3 region has the DNA TGTGCCAGCAGCTCTAAAGACAGAGGGGGCTATGGCTACACCTTC. Variable domain in full (rest from reference TRBV5-4 and TRBJ1-2): ETGVTQSPTHLIKTRGQQVTLRCSSQSGHNTVSWYQQALGQGPQFIFQYYREEENGRGNFPPRFSGLQFPNYSSELNVNALELDDSALYLCASSSKDRGGYGYTFGSGTRLTVV.

The chain carries TRBV7-8 and TRBJ2-7; the D gene could be TRBD1 or TRBD2 (5 bases each). The V gene lost 5 bases and the J gene lost 0 bases, with 23 bases spanning the gap. There are 18 residues in the CDR3. CDR1 is SGHVS, CDR2 FQNEAQ, per germline. CDR3 region: CASSLHTTGTANSYEQYF. Written as DNA, the CDR3 is TGTGCCAGCAGCCTTCACACGACCGGGACGGCGAACTCCTACGAGCAGTACTTC.

Worth noting for this clone: Other DNA sequences in the same sample also yield this CDR3. The J gene is TRBJ2-7, the V gene TRBV11-2; D not certain. V dropped 1 base and J dropped 2 bases, with 6 bases sitting between them. CDR1 is SGHAT, CDR2 FQNNGV, per germline. The CDR3 extends over 13 amino acids. In DNA form, the CDR3 reads TGTGCCAGCAGCTTAGTTCAGACCTACGAGCAGTACTTC. The encoded protein is CASSLVQTYEQYF.

The CDR3 region is CASSRGLAADTQYF. CDR3 coding DNA: TGTGCCAGCAGTCGCGGACTAGCGGCGGATACGCAGTATTTT. This chain joins TRBV6-4 and TRBJ2-3, with TRBD2 matching 10 bases. J was trimmed by 6 bases and V by 5 bases; bases with no gene match: 5. Germline lookup yields CDR1 MRHNA and CDR2 SNTAGT. The CDR3 loop spans 14 amino acids.

This chain connects TRBV5-6 to TRBJ2-1; TRBD2 matches 8 bases. Per the germline V gene, CDR1 is SGHDT and CDR2 is YYEEEE. CDR3 length: 16 residues. J gave up 6 bases and V 0 bases, and 8 bases lay outside the gene matches. Written as DNA, the CDR3 is TGTGCCAGCAGCTTGGAACGCGGGGGGACTATCAATGAGCAGTTCTTC. Its translation is CASSLERGGTINEQFF.

This chain connects TRBV3-1 (or the pseudogene TRBV3-2) to TRBJ2-4; the D gene is possibly TRBD1 (6 bases). Germline V gives CDR1 LGHDT, CDR2 YNNKEL (reference sequence). With 1 base removed from V and 3 bases from J, the gap between germline ends came to 10 bases. This CDR3 region has 15 residues. The CDR3 DNA reads as TGTGCCAGCAGCCAAGGGGGACAAGTCAAAAACATTCAGTACTTC. This sequence encodes CASSQGGQVKNIQYF.

V usage is TRBV11-2 and J usage is TRBJ2-7; TRBD2 matches 7 bases. The germline gives CDR1 SGHAT, CDR2 FQNNGV. The V segment lost 1 base and the J segment 4 bases; nucleotides outside the gene matches: 10. There are 16 residues in the CDR3. The DNA of the CDR3 is TGTGCCAGCAGCTTAGGGGGAGCGGGAAGGTCTTACGAGCAGTACTTC. Translating it yields CASSLGGAGRSYEQYF.

This chain joins TRBV10-1 and TRBJ2-1, with TRBD1 identical over 9 bases. V gave up 0 bases and J gave up 5 bases; unmatched junction bases: 8. This CDR3 is 17 amino acids long. Germline lookup yields CDR1 WNHNN and CDR2 SYGVQD (reference sequence). CDR3 bases: TGCGCCAGCAGTGAGTCGAGTCCCGGACAGGGGAACAATGAGCAGTTCTTC. Amino acids: CASSESSPGQGNNEQFF.

The V and J genes are TRBV5-4 and TRBJ1-1; 8 nucleotides match TRBD1. CDR3 length equals 14 residues. Trimming took 5 bases from V and 5 from J; bases not matched to a gene: 8. Germline CDR1 is SGHNT and CDR2 is YYREEE (reference sequence). The CDR3 nucleotides are TGTGCCAGCAGACCAGGACAGGGTGCGACTGAAGCTTTCTTT. Its protein product is CASRPGQGATEAFF. Complete variable domain (other parts from reference TRBV5-4 and TRBJ1-1): ETGVTQSPTHLIKTRGQQVTLRCSSQSGHNTVSWYQQALGQGPQFIFQYYREEENGRGNFPPRFSGLQFPNYSSELNVNALELDDSALYLCASRPGQGATEAFFGQGTRLTVV.

The rearrangement uses TRBV10-3 and TRBJ2-5; D not certain. The length of the CDR3 is 17 residues. The V gene lost 2 bases and the J gene lost 2 bases, with 18 bases spanning the gap. Germline V CDR1 and CDR2: ENHRY, SYGVKD. In nucleotides, the CDR3 is TGTGCCATCAGTGAGGCCCTCTGGTTGTCTGATCAAGAGACCCAGTACTTC. Its protein is CAISEALWLSDQETQYF.

This clone was seen ten or more times. The CDR3 nucleotides are TGTGCCAGCAGTGAAATAGAATCTCCACCCCTCCACTTT. Its translation: CASSEIESPPLHF. The V and J genes are TRBV6-1 and TRBJ1-6; D not resolved. CDR3 length: 13 amino acids. Germline V gene lookup returns CDR1 MNHNS and CDR2 SASEGT. Deletions cut 2 bases from V and 11 bases from J, with 10 bases between.

The chain couples TRBV4-3 to TRBJ1-2; no clear D. The V gene's germline CDR1 is LGHNA and CDR2 YSLEER. The CDR3 extends over 14 amino acids. Trimming shortened V by 0 bases and J by 5 bases, and 10 bases separated the two germline ends. This CDR3 is CASSQDTEIYGYTF. The CDR3 nucleotides read TGCGCCAGCAGCCAAGATACAGAGATTTATGGCTACACCTTC.

CDR3 bases: TGTGCCAGCAGCCAAGGGGGGTCTCGAAACACCATATATTTT. Encoded protein: CASSQGGSRNTIYF. This chain uses TRBV3-1 (or the pseudogene TRBV3-2) with TRBJ1-3; weak D call: TRBD1 (5 bases). Germline V lookup: CDR1 LGHDT, CDR2 YNNKEL (reference sequence). CDR3 length equals 14 residues. V was trimmed by 1 base and J by 5 bases, leaving 9 bases between them.

The chain is built from TRBV27 and TRBJ1-6; D remains ambiguous. CDR3 length equals 12 residues. The ends were cut back, 3 bases at V and 7 bases at J, with 4 bases in the middle. The V gene's germline CDR1 is MNHEY and CDR2 SMNVEV (reference sequence). CDR3 in amino acids: CASSFRNSPLHF. The CDR3 DNA follows: TGTGCCAGCAGTTTCAGAAATTCACCCCTCCACTTT.